This record looks at one TCR beta chain sequence and its context. This specimen belongs to a study of cytomegalovirus exposure and HLA in healthy donors. This CDR3 spans 16 amino acids. Between the trimmed V and J ends, which lost 1 base and 4 bases, there was a span of 14 bases. CDR1 is LNHNV and CDR2 is YYDKDF in the germline V gene (reference sequence). The PCR had 60 Vbeta and 13 Jbeta primers. Method: immunoSEQ multiplex PCR; TCRdb's copy keeps in-frame clones and lacks some. The table has about 120,000 clones, less than 85% seen once. Sequenced input: PBMCs. This receptor was obtained from a man aged 45 to 65 in good health and CMV-seropositive. V usage is TRBV15 and J usage is TRBJ1-5, with D possibly matching TRBD1 (6 bases). CDR3 residues: CATSRVGDTWNQPQHF. The CDR3 DNA is TGTGCCACCAGCAGAGTTGGGGACACATGGAATCAGCCCCAGCATTTT.